This TCR beta chain was profiled in a study of T cells in women clearing cervical HPV infection. Across the study: No precancer developed; the control's incident HPV16 infection cleared within 12 months. HLA type stays a possible confounder, typing being limited. General study results and limits: It is unknown whether associations predate infection; no effector/memory or HPV-specific sorting. TRBV6-7 relative abundance averaged approximately 0.1% in cases and about 0.15% in controls.

Assay used: immunoSEQ multiplex PCR; TCRdb lists only in-frame clones, some missing. The ten top clones account for nearly 7%, within a sample of some 30,000 clones. The germline V gene has CDR1 MGHRA and CDR2 YSYEKL. The junction had 1 base not matched to a gene; V was cut back by 0 bases and J by 4 bases. The CDR3 totals 15 residues. About this clone itself: Its target is unknown. The read stops 3 residues short of the end of the CDR3; the missing end is completed from the germline J gene.

Sequencing input: blood buffy coat. The receptor was derived from a woman aged 18 to 69 with a cervical HPV16 infection that either progressed to CIN3+ or cleared (not recorded which). The chain couples TRBV4-1 to TRBJ2-5; 11 bases align to TRBD1. The chain's CDR3 is CASSQEGTGGETQYF. The sequenced CDR3 bases are TGCGCCAGCAGCCAAGAAGGGACAGGGGGAGAGACC.